A few counts support the clone carrying this T cell receptor (beta chain). These data come from a study of identical twins. Via MiXCR, TCRdb re-called the 5' RACE reads, giving one row per CDR3 protein. Of fewer than 900,000 distinct CDR3 sequences in the sample, 15% to 20% were seen once. Germline V gene lookup returns CDR1 MNHEY and CDR2 SVGEGT. Trimming pared 5 bases from V and 1 base from J, leaving 14 bases between. The length of the CDR3 is 16 residues. The same data also contributed to another study, on T cells expressing NK-cell markers.

This chain connects TRBV6-2 or TRBV6-3 to TRBJ2-2; D not certain. This TCR was recovered from a woman aged 18-29 years in good health. Source material: PBMCs. The CDR3 DNA follows: TGTGCCAGCAGTCGTACCTTGAGCCGGAACACCGGGGAGCTGTTTTTT. This encodes CASSRTLSRNTGELFF.